Listed below are T cell receptor beta chains from one sample, sequenced in a study of cytomegalovirus exposure and HLA in healthy donors. Profiling relied on immunoSEQ multiplex PCR, and the TCRdb table lists in-frame clones only, not all of them. Here the sample table reports around 190,000 clones. Material for sequencing was PBMCs. The source of these receptors is a woman in her thirties in good health and CMV-seropositive. Each CDR3 is given without its conserved first and last residue.

V: TRBV7-2; J: TRBJ2-7; CDR3: ASSSSRTAYEQY
V: TRBV4-3; J: TRBJ1-1; CDR3: ASSPGVRFTEAF
V: TRBV5-1; J: TRBJ1-1; CDR3: ASSFLSGRGNEAF
V: TRBV10-3; J: TRBJ2-1; CDR3: AIRILGLAGDEQF
V: TRBV5-1; J: TRBJ1-2; CDR3: ASSRDREGYT
V: TRBV5-6; J: TRBJ1-6; CDR3: ASSLNFRGNSPLH
V: TRBV6-1; J: TRBJ1-2; CDR3: ASAGGSYYGYT
V: TRBV29-1; J: TRBJ2-7; CDR3: SVQLWDRFYEQY
V: TRBV11-3; J: TRBJ2-7; CDR3: ASSAGTSGREQY
V: TRBV11-2; J: TRBJ1-1; CDR3: ASSLDIAGTPEAF
V: TRBV9; J: TRBJ1-2; CDR3: ASSVAAGGDYGYT
V: TRBV6-5; J: TRBJ1-3; CDR3: ASSYGTGGGNTIY
V: TRBV27; J: TRBJ1-4; CDR3: ASSLKSWFNPQATNEKLF
V: TRBV5-8; J: TRBJ1-2; CDR3: ASSLKEKTNYGYT
V: TRBV15; J: TRBJ2-7; CDR3: ATSRGEGAVSYEQY
V: TRBV5-8; J: TRBJ2-1; CDR3: ASSFGGVSYNEQF
V: TRBV28; J: TRBJ2-1; CDR3: ASNAYSGSSQNEQF
V: TRBV10-3; J: TRBJ1-1; CDR3: AISENRGASTEAF
V: TRBV6-5; J: TRBJ2-3; CDR3: ASSSQGAFSDTQY
V: TRBV29-1; J: TRBJ1-3; CDR3: SVASGGNTIY
V: TRBV6-1; J: TRBJ2-2; CDR3: ASSERFGTGQESTGELF
V: TRBV2; J: TRBJ1-4; CDR3: ASRIGVGDEKLF
V: TRBV5-1; J: TRBJ1-1; CDR3: ASSLQGVSEAF
V: TRBV10-2; J: TRBJ2-3; CDR3: ATSSPLTGGLTDTQY
V: TRBV18; J: TRBJ1-2; CDR3: ASSPPRQGAQGYT
V: TRBV2; J: TRBJ1-1; CDR3: ASSESGQGFTEAF
V: TRBV2; J: TRBJ1-2; CDR3: ASTGQTTNYGYT
V: TRBV7-6; J: TRBJ2-7; CDR3: ASSQGQGVYEQY
V: TRBV18; J: TRBJ1-1; CDR3: ASSSGGAGRTTEAF
V: TRBV5-1; J: TRBJ1-2; CDR3: ASSSDPGQGTYGYT
V: TRBV19; J: TRBJ2-1; CDR3: ASSSPRAGMDEQF
V: TRBV5-1; J: TRBJ2-3; CDR3: ASSLARGQLYTDTQY
V: TRBV28; J: TRBJ1-1; CDR3: ASSLRGTGETEAF
V: TRBV21-1; J: TRBJ2-1; CDR3: ASTLDRGQNNEQF
V: TRBV5-1; J: TRBJ2-2; CDR3: ASKSGDGELF